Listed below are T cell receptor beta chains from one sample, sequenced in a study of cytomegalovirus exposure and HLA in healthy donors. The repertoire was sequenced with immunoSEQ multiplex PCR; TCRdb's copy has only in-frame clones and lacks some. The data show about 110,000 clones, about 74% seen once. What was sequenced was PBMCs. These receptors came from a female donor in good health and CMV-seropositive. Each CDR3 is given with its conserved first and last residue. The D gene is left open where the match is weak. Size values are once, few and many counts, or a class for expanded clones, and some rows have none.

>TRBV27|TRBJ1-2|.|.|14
TGTGCCAGCAGTTTATACAGGGCAGGCTATGGCTACACCTTC
CASSLYRAGYGYTF
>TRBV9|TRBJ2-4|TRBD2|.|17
TGTGCCAGCAGCGTAGCTCCGGCTAGCGGGGGGAGGGACATTCAGTACTTC
CASSVAPASGGRDIQYF
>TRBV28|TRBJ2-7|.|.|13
TGTGCCAGCAGTTTAGGAGGGAGAGACGAGCAGTACTTC
CASSLGGRDEQYF
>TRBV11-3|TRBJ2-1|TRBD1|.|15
TGTGCCAGCAGCTTTCCGGGACAGGGGAGGAATGAGCAGTTCTTC
CASSFPGQGRNEQFF
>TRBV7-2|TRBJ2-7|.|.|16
TGTGCCAGCAGCTTAGTCTCGGGGGGCTCCTTCGGAGAGCAGTACTTC
CASSLVSGGSFGEQYF
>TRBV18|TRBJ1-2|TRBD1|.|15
TGTGCCAGCTCACCGTCGACAGGGAAGGTACGGGGCTACACCTTC
CASSPSTGKVRGYTF
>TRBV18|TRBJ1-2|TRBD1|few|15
TGTGCCAGCTCACCAAACAGGGGGGCCCCTTTGGGATACACCTTC
CASSPNRGAPLGYTF
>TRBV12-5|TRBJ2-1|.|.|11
TGTACAACCCGGGGTTACAATGAGCAGTTCTTC
CTTRGYNEQFF
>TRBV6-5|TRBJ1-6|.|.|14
TGTGCCAGCAGCCCAACCGCGACTACTGGTGCCCTCCACTTT
CASSPTATTGALHF
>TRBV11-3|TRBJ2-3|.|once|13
TGTGCCAGCGGCCAAAATGCGGCAGATACGCAGTATTTT
CASGQNAADTQYF
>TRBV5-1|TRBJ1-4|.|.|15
TGCGCCAGCAGCTTACAGGGAGTCACTAATGAAAAACTGTTTTTT
CASSLQGVTNEKLFF
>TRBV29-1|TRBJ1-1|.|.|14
TGCAGCGTTGAACGCGGCGGGGGGGCCACTGAAGCTTTCTTT
CSVERGGGATEAFF
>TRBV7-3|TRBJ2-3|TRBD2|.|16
TGTGCCAGCAGCTTCTCCGGTAGCGGGAGCTATGATACGCAGTATTTT
CASSFSGSGSYDTQYF